This T cell receptor beta chain was documented in a study of shared clonotypes between healthy human individuals. At the level of the study: Three plates were used per donor for CD4 naive, three for CD4 memory, two for CD8 naive and one for CD8 memory. Findings and limits, study-wide: The study found lower generation probabilities in non-shared clonotypes than in those shared by all four donors.

V dropped 1 base and J dropped 10 bases, with 9 bases sitting between them. There are 12 residues in the CDR3. Germline V gene sequence: CDR1 SGHDT, CDR2 YYEEEE. Repertoires were generated with immunoSEQ multiplex PCR, while TCRdb's copy carries only in-frame clones and drops some. The table has over a million clones, about 70% seen once. Note on this clone: Its antigen remains unknown.

The specimen sequenced was memory CD4+ T cells sorted from blood. Subset specified: CD45RA-negative fraction. The source of this sequence is a man between 18 and 29 years old in good health. This chain connects TRBV5-6 to TRBJ2-1; D is unclear. The CDR3 here is CASSLSSTEQFF. The CDR3 region has the DNA TGTGCCAGCAGCTTGAGCTCCACAGAGCAGTTCTTC.